This T cell receptor (beta chain) was documented in a study of T cell responses to AZD1222 COVID-19 vaccine. A word on this clone: Its target is not known.

This CDR3 has 13 residues. Trimming shortened V by 11 bases and J by 0 bases, and 13 bases separated the two germline ends. Germline CDR1 reads LGHDT; CDR2 reads YNNKEL (reference sequence). Study-wide results and limits: Sampling that yielded the repertoires occurred only after the peak T cell response. A mostly white British donor set with more females was recruited, and clonal diversity was possibly underestimated.

Measured with immunoSEQ multiplex PCR; TCRdb has only the in-frame clones, and not every one. The sample holds some 130,000 clones, approximately 90% seen once. V and J are TRBV3-1 (or the pseudogene TRBV3-2) and TRBJ1-1; D uncertain. This specimen was peripheral blood, taken 28 days after the second AZD1222 dose. This TCR was recovered from an adult who received the AZD1222 COVID-19 vaccine. The CDR3 DNA is TGTGCCGAAACCATGATTATGAACACTGAAGCTTTCTTT. It codes for CAETMIMNTEAFF.